Below are 18 T cell receptor beta chains sequenced from a single sample in a study of T cell repertoires in cytomegalovirus infection (dated by TCRdb to between 2018 and 2020). Their antigens are not known. The instrument given in TCRdb is Illumina HiSeq 1500. The public reads were reanalyzed by TCRdb: fastp trimming at Q25, MiXCR alignment, in-frame beta chains only. CDR3 protein sequences are deduplicated, and each keeps its most common genes and DNA. This sample gives 300,000 or so distinct CDR3 sequences in total; roughly 25% of them show up just once. The ten biggest clones cover about an eighth of the sample. This sample's treatment or condition label indicates: in vitro stimulation with specific CMV peptide epitopes to enrich CMV-specific T cells. Sequenced material: cultured PBMCs, taken from culture after CMV antigen stimulation. Source of these receptors: a human donor in good health (CMV status not recorded). Some clones in this sample may be carry-over from other donors' samples.

This clonotype was counted between two and nine times. The J gene is TRBJ2-3, the V gene TRBV12-3 or TRBV12-4; 8 bases align to TRBD2. V shed 5 bases and J 2 bases; nucleotides not matched to a gene: 9. The CDR3 has 16 amino acids. The CDR3 region has the DNA TGTGCCAGCAGTCCCGACGGACTAGCTTTCACAGATACGCAGTATTTT. This gives the protein CASSPDGLAFTDTQYF.

The chain has TRBV12-3 or TRBV12-4 and TRBJ2-5, with no clear D. The CDR3 totals 14 residues. The V end was cut by 6 bases, the J end by 5 bases, with 16 bases between. The CDR3 loop is CASRADESGETQYF. The CDR3 nucleotides are TGTGCCAGCAGGGCCGACGAGAGTGGGGAGACCCAGTACTTC.

This clonotype was counted only a few times. The CDR3 protein is CASTPGQGVSYEQYF. The CDR3 DNA reads TGTGCCAGCACCCCGGGACAGGGTGTTTCCTACGAGCAGTACTTC. The V call is TRBV6-2 or TRBV6-3, the J call TRBJ2-7; 9 bases match TRBD1. Germline values: CDR1 MNHEY, CDR2 SVGEGT. Germline trimming cut 7 bases from V and 1 base from J; bases unmatched to any gene: 8. There are 15 residues in the CDR3.

This clonotype was picked up many times. This chain uses TRBV7-2 with TRBJ1-5; possibly TRBD1 for D (5 bases). Deletions cut 1 base from V and 0 bases from J, with 10 bases between. The germline V gene encodes CDR1 SGHTA and CDR2 FQGNSA. The CDR3 loop spans 16 amino acids. CDR3 DNA sequence: TGTGCCAGCAGCTTAGTCGCGACAGATAGCAATCAGCCCCAGCATTTT. Residues: CASSLVATDSNQPQHF.

V usage is TRBV19 and J usage is TRBJ2-2; 9 bases are shared with TRBD1. Trimming removed 5 bases from V and 0 bases from J; junction bases left unmatched: 4. Germline CDR1 reads LNHDA; CDR2 reads SQIVND (reference sequence). The CDR3 extends over 16 amino acids. Here the CDR3 DNA reads TGTGCCAGTAGTGTTCGACAGGGGGCGAACACCGGGGAGCTGTTTTTT. Its protein product is CASSVRQGANTGELFF.

This chain links TRBV12-3 or TRBV12-4 with TRBJ1-1, with D unresolved. Trimming took 3 bases from V and 3 from J, leaving 8 bases between them. This CDR3 contains 13 residues. CDR3 sequence reads: CASSFTPDTEAFF. The CDR3 DNA is TGTGCCAGCAGTTTCACCCCAGACACTGAAGCTTTCTTT.

Ten or more counts support this clonotype. J is TRBJ2-5 and V is TRBV7-2; the match to TRBD2 covers 7 bases. This CDR3 region has 16 residues. Per the germline V gene, CDR1 is SGHTA and CDR2 is FQGNSA. V shed 1 base and J 1 base; nucleotides not matched to a gene: 6. CDR3 region: CASSLVGGGAQETQYF. CDR3 in DNA: TGTGCCAGCAGCTTAGTGGGGGGGGGAGCCCAAGAGACCCAGTACTTC.

This clonotype was observed at least ten times. The chain carries TRBV4-1 and TRBJ1-6, with TRBD1 matching 7 bases. CDR1 and CDR2 from the germline V gene are MGHRA and YSYEKL. CDR3 length: 16 amino acids. V shed 3 bases, J shed 9 bases, and the junction held 11 bases outside the gene matches. CDR3 sequence reads: CASSHPNDRAGSPLHF. In DNA, the CDR3 is TGCGCCAGCAGCCATCCGAACGACAGGGCTGGTTCACCCCTCCACTTT.

V and J are TRBV6-2 or TRBV6-3 and TRBJ1-5; no clear D gene. V was shortened by 2 bases and J by 5 bases, with 13 bases between the two germline ends. Germline CDR1 and CDR2: MNHEY and SVGEGT. The CDR3 is made up of 15 amino acids. The CDR3 DNA reads as TGTGCCAGCAGTTACCCGACCGCGAATTATCAGCCCCAGCATTTT. Translated: CASSYPTANYQPQHF.

The V call is TRBV29-1, the J call TRBJ2-7; maybe TRBD2 (5 bases). The V gene lost 4 bases and the J gene lost 3 bases, with 19 bases spanning the gap. CDR3 length: 15 amino acids. Germline V lookup: CDR1 SQVTM, CDR2 ANQGSEA. This CDR3 is CSVARGTITNYEQYF. The CDR3 nucleotides read TGCAGCGTTGCTCGGGGAACAATAACGAACTACGAGCAGTACTTC.

The chain joins TRBV6-2 or TRBV6-3 to TRBJ2-3, with TRBD2 matching over 7 bases. The CDR3 length is 13 residues. V dropped 10 bases and J dropped 6; count of bases not matched to a gene: 10. Germline V lookup: CDR1 MNHEY, CDR2 SVGEGT. The CDR3 region has the DNA TGTGCCACCGCGGGAGTCGGGTTGGATACGCAGTATTTT. Amino acid sequence: CATAGVGLDTQYF.

This clonotype was recorded once. V usage is TRBV12-3 or TRBV12-4 and J usage is TRBJ2-5, with 9 nucleotides matching TRBD2. This CDR3 has 14 residues. The V and J ends lost 7 bases and 10 bases, in that order; junction bases with no gene match: 13. The CDR3 protein is CASNQIAGVVGQYF. The CDR3 coding sequence is TGTGCCAGCAACCAAATAGCGGGAGTCGTCGGCCAGTACTTC.

In this sample, this clonotype turned up a few times. CDR3 protein: CASSYSKNTYEQYV. DNA for the CDR3: TGTGCCAGCAGTTACTCAAAGAACACCTACGAGCAGTACGTC. The chain couples TRBV6-8 to TRBJ2-7; D is uncertain. Trimming pared 0 bases from V and 2 bases from J, leaving 8 bases between. CDR3 size: 14 residues. CDR1 and CDR2 from the germline V gene are MNHGY and SAAAGT.

V gene TRBV12-3 or TRBV12-4 combines with J gene TRBJ2-4; the match to TRBD2 covers 10 bases. CDR3 size: 15 residues. J was trimmed by 6 bases and V by 2 bases; bases with no gene match: 4. The CDR3 loop is CASSLSVAGGNIQYF. The CDR3 DNA is TGTGCCAGCAGTTTATCGGTAGCGGGAGGAAACATTCAGTACTTC.

V and J are TRBV18 and TRBJ2-7; tentatively, D is TRBD1 (6 bases). The CDR3 extends over 16 amino acids. The V gene lost 4 bases and the J gene lost 4 bases, with 20 bases spanning the gap. Germline V gene sequence: CDR1 KGHSH, CDR2 LQKENI. DNA for the CDR3: TGTGCCAGCTCACTAACTCAGTCCCGGGACATTTACGAGCAGTACTTC. Amino acids: CASSLTQSRDIYEQYF.

In this sample, this clonotype turned up a few times. V usage is TRBV24-1 and J usage is TRBJ1-2, with TRBD1 identical over 7 bases. Germline CDR1 reads KGHDR; CDR2 reads SFDVKD. CDR3 length: 13 amino acids. J gave up 2 bases and V 10 bases, and 6 bases lay outside the gene matches. The CDR3, as DNA: TGTGCCACAAAGGGGGCTGGAAACTATGGCTACACCTTC. Residues: CATKGAGNYGYTF.

This clonotype has at least ten counts. This chain joins TRBV7-2 and TRBJ2-1; D perhaps matches TRBD2 (5 bases). Trimming left V 1 base short and J 6 bases short, with 10 bases between. Germline loops: CDR1 SGHTA, CDR2 FQGNSA. This CDR3 spans 14 amino acids. CDR3 DNA sequence: TGTGCCAGCAGCTTAGTTGGGCGGGTCAATGAGCAGTTCTTC. It yields the protein CASSLVGRVNEQFF.

This clonotype was seen at least ten times. The J gene is TRBJ2-5, the V gene TRBV10-3, with 7 bases matching TRBD2. J gave up 0 bases and V 7 bases, and 8 bases lay outside the gene matches. This CDR3 is built from 15 residues. Looked up from germline, CDR1 is ENHRY and CDR2 is SYGVKD. The CDR3 bases are TGTGCCATCAATGTAGGCGGGGGAAACCAAGAGACCCAGTACTTC. This translates into CAINVGGGNQETQYF.